The 22 T cell receptor beta chains below were found in one sample sequenced in a study of post-analysis software for immune sequencing data. Points from the study as a whole: In patients, TRBV5-6, TRBV5-1 and TRBV20-1 belonged to four or five TRBV segments found more frequently than in controls.

Antigens for these TCRs are unknown. Libraries were made from TCR beta cDNA, and they carried unique molecular identifiers. Each CDR3 protein is one row after TCRdb ran MiXCR on the PCR reads. The sample yields 150,000 to 200,000 distinct CDR3 sequences, about 29% seen once. The source material was blood. Receptors were obtained from a girl aged 5-17 years with multiple sclerosis.

This clonotype was seen repeatedly, ten times or more. The chain links TRBV5-8 to TRBJ2-7; D might be TRBD2 (6 bases). CDR1 is SGHTS and CDR2 is YDEGEE in the germline V gene. V lost 7 bases and J lost 2, with 22 bases in between. This CDR3 is built from 16 residues. The CDR3, as DNA: TGTGCCAGCCCCTCCGGGTTGTTAGCGGAGCCCTACGAGCAGTACTTC. This sequence encodes CASPSGLLAEPYEQYF.

This clonotype was seen only a few times. The chain couples TRBV15 to TRBJ2-4; weak D call: TRBD1 (6 bases). The CDR3 loop spans 16 amino acids. V was clipped by 8 bases and J by 6 bases, with 23 bases between them. Germline V lookup: CDR1 LNHNV, CDR2 YYDKDF (reference sequence). This CDR3 is CATGAARGGNRNIQYF. The CDR3 DNA is TGTGCCACCGGCGCCGCCAGGGGTGGTAATAGAAACATTCAGTACTTC.

Concerning this clonotype: Given a much more abundant clone one base away, this may be a read error. The rearrangement links TRBV20-1 to TRBJ2-5, with a possible D match to TRBD2 (6 bases). V shed 3 bases and J shed 0 bases, with 26 bases lying between them. In germline, CDR1 is DFQATT, CDR2 SNEGSKA (reference sequence). CDR3 length: 19 residues. The CDR3 region is CSASLHPLRWAGYQETQYF. CDR3 sequence (DNA): TGCAGTGCTAGCCTCCATCCCCTTCGCTGGGCGGGGTACCAAGAGACCCAGTACTTC.

A single count supports this clonotype. The junction and the germline gene differ at one end; a read error may be behind it. The chain employs TRBV30 and TRBJ1-5; 10 nucleotides match TRBD1. This CDR3 is built from 13 residues. Germline values: CDR1 GTSNPN, CDR2 SVGIG (reference sequence). The CDR3 region is CTWDRGGDQPQHF. The CDR3, as DNA: TGTACCTGGGACAGGGGTGGTGATCAGCCCCAGCATTTT.

V usage is TRBV28 and J usage is TRBJ1-3; 9 bases are shared with TRBD1. The CDR3 is 16 amino acids. Looked up from germline, CDR1 is MDHEN and CDR2 is SYDVKM. J was trimmed by 4 bases and V by 6 bases; bases with no gene match: 10. The CDR3 reads CASRTGPGTGGNTIYF. CDR3 in DNA: TGTGCCAGCAGAACCGGCCCCGGGACAGGGGGAAACACCATATATTTT.

As for this clonotype: Possible read error: a much larger clone is one base away. The gene calls are TRBV27 and TRBJ2-5; D possibly corresponds to TRBD2 (6 bases). The CDR3 contains 15 residues. V lost 5 bases to trimming and J lost 11 bases, with 24 bases between them. Germline loops: CDR1 MNHEY, CDR2 SMNVEV (reference sequence). CDR3 sequence: CASSPIFQGGNVQYF. In nucleotides, the CDR3 is TGTGCCAGCAGTCCCATTTTCCAGGGAGGAAACGTTCAGTACTTC.

For this clonotype: A much larger clone lies one base from this, so it may be a read error. This rearrangement joins TRBV5-5 to TRBJ2-1, with 10 positions matching TRBD1. Germline CDR1 reads SGHKS; CDR2 reads YYEKEE (reference sequence). The CDR3 totals 14 residues. The ends lost 4 bases at V and 6 bases at J; junction bases unmatched: 4. CDR3: CASSRTGGSNEQFF. As DNA, the CDR3 is TGTGCCAGCAGCCGGACAGGGGGTAGCAATGAGCAGTTCTTC.

A remark on this clonotype: Since a much larger clone is just one base distant, this may be a read error. The chain is built from TRBV6-6 and TRBJ2-1; D unresolved. The J call may be wrong; the DNA end is better matched by TRBJ2-7. Germline loops: CDR1 MNHNY, CDR2 SVGAGI (reference sequence). CDR3 length equals 13 residues. CDR3 sequence reads: CASSFLPYNEQYF. CDR3 DNA sequence: TGTGCCAGCAGTTTCCTACCCTACAATGAGCAGTACTTC.

This clonotype was counted a few times. A much larger clone is a single base away; this may be a read error. The CDR3 spells CTTEDRSYNEQFF. The DNA for the CDR3 is TGTACCACCGAGGACAGAAGCTACAATGAGCAGTTCTTC. The chain has TRBV25-1 and TRBJ2-1; a possible D gene is TRBD1 (6 bases). The CDR3 is 13 amino acids. Germline assignment: CDR1 MGHDK and CDR2 SYGVNS.

This clonotype ranks as medium-sized. This chain joins TRBV4-1 and TRBJ2-1; D gene ambiguous. Between the trimmed V and J ends, which lost 0 bases and 6 bases, there was a span of 3 bases. The CDR3 length is 12 residues. CDR1 is MGHRA, CDR2 YSYEKL, per germline. CDR3 in amino acids: CASSQEGNEQFF. In nucleotides, the CDR3 is TGCGCCAGCAGCCAAGAGGGCAATGAGCAGTTCTTC.

For this clonotype: A read error may produce the germline difference seen at one junction end. The rearrangement uses TRBV27 and TRBJ2-1; 12 bases align to TRBD2. Germline values: CDR1 MNHEY, CDR2 SMNVEV (reference sequence). This CDR3 spans 15 amino acids. This CDR3 reads CASRRGLAGYNERFF. The CDR3 region has the DNA TGTGCTAGCAGACGAGGACTAGCGGGGTACAATGAGCGGTTCTTC.

Remarks on this clonotype: An end of the junction differs from the germline gene, which may be a read error. This chain uses TRBV7-3 with TRBJ2-5, with 7 bases lining up with TRBD2. Per germline, CDR1 SGHTA and CDR2 FQGTGA. This CDR3 comprises 15 residues. The CDR3 reads CAGSLSGREQETQYF. DNA for the CDR3: TGTGCCGGCAGCTTAAGTGGGCGGGAGCAAGAGACCCAGTACTTC.

This clonotype was observed at least ten times. V and J are TRBV28 and TRBJ2-3; D gene uncertain. CDR1 and CDR2 from the germline V gene are MDHEN and SYDVKM. This CDR3 spans 15 amino acids. The V and J ends lost 8 bases and 2 bases respectively, with 17 bases between them. CDR3 region: CASPPVAGITDTQYF. In nucleotides, the CDR3 is TGTGCCAGCCCCCCCGTAGCTGGGATCACAGATACGCAGTATTTT.

The table lists this clonotype with a few counts. The chain carries TRBV20-1 and TRBJ2-2; the D is unclear. V was trimmed by 0 bases and J by 0 bases, leaving 8 bases between them. Germline lookup yields CDR1 DFQATT and CDR2 SNEGSKA (reference sequence). This CDR3 has 15 residues. CDR3 protein: CSAREGGTNTGELFF. As DNA, the CDR3 is TGCAGTGCTAGAGAGGGCGGTACGAACACCGGGGAGCTGTTTTTT.

The V gene is TRBV15, the J gene TRBJ1-6, with D unclear. The CDR3 consists of 18 residues. The germline V gene has CDR1 LNHNV and CDR2 YYDKDF (reference sequence). With 0 bases removed from V and 3 bases from J, the gap between germline ends came to 15 bases. The CDR3 region has the DNA TGTGCCACCAGCAGAGACCCCCCACAGCCCTTCTATAATTCACCCCTCCACTTT. Protein product: CATSRDPPQPFYNSPLHF. Complete variable domain (other parts from reference TRBV15 and TRBJ1-6): DAMVIQNPRYQVTQFGKPVTLSCSQTLNHNVMYWYQQKSSQAPKLLFHYYDKDFNNEADTPDNFQSRRPNTSFCFLDIRSPGLGDTAMYLCATSRDPPQPFYNSPLHFGNGTRLTVT.

This clonotype has at least ten counts. J is TRBJ2-7 and V is TRBV28; 9 positions agree with TRBD1. CDR1 and CDR2 (germline): MDHEN, SYDVKM. After removal of 3 bases from V and 6 bases from J, the junction contained 3 bases not matched to a gene. This CDR3 has 13 residues. CDR3 region: CASSFNRGREQYF. CDR3 sequence (DNA): TGTGCCAGCAGTTTCAACAGGGGGCGCGAGCAGTACTTC.

This clonotype was seen at least ten times. The rearrangement uses TRBV6-7 and TRBJ1-5; D gene ambiguous. TRBV6-7 is an ORF for which the function is uncertain. The V and J ends lost 7 bases and 2 bases respectively, with 9 bases between them. CDR3 length: 13 amino acids. CDR3 DNA: TGTGCCAGCATATTGTCGCGCAATCAGCCCCAGCATTTT. Its translation: CASILSRNQPQHF.

On this clonotype itself: A much larger clone lies one base from this, so it may be a read error. J is TRBJ2-1 and V is TRBV12-3 or TRBV12-4; 10 nucleotides agree with TRBD2. The CDR3 covers 16 residues. CDR3 coding DNA: TGTGCCAGCAGTCCCGCCCCGGGACTAGCGTACAATGTGCAGTTCTTC. It encodes CASSPAPGLAYNVQFF.

The CDR3 DNA reads TGCAGTGCAGGGACTGGCTCTAGCACAGATACGCAGTATTTT. Its translation is CSAGTGSSTDTQYF. The chain has TRBV20-1 and TRBJ2-3; maybe TRBD2 (6 bases). Per germline, CDR1 DFQATT and CDR2 SNEGSKA (reference sequence). V was cut by 6 bases and J by 0 bases, with 13 bases left in between. The CDR3 consists of 14 residues.

This chain uses TRBV27 with TRBJ1-6, with 9 bases identical to TRBD1. This CDR3 has 16 amino acids. Germline-derived CDR1 and CDR2 are MNHEY and SMNVEV (reference sequence). V shed 5 bases and J 9 bases; nucleotides not matched to a gene: 11. The CDR3 DNA is TGTGCCAGCAGTACTTTTTGGACAGGGGAGGCTTCACCCCTCCACTTT. Its translation is CASSTFWTGEASPLHF.

This clonotype turned up a few times. V and J are TRBV28 and TRBJ2-4; tentative D call: TRBD1 (6 bases). The DNA end is more similar to TRBJ2-5, so the J call may be wrong. Germline CDR1 and CDR2: MDHEN and SYDVKM. The CDR3 covers 14 residues. CDR3 sequence (DNA): TGTGCCAGCATCAAAGGGGGAATCGGGGAGACCCAGTACTTC. This encodes CASIKGGIGETQYF.

The genes are TRBV10-3 and TRBJ2-3; D gene ambiguous. This CDR3 contains 16 residues. Germline V CDR1 and CDR2: ENHRY, SYGVKD. The germline V and J ends were trimmed by 0 bases and 3 bases, with 13 bases remaining between them. The CDR3 DNA is TGTGCCATCAGTGAGTCGGGGTGGCCTTCGACAGATACGCAGTATTTT. Translation: CAISESGWPSTDTQYF.